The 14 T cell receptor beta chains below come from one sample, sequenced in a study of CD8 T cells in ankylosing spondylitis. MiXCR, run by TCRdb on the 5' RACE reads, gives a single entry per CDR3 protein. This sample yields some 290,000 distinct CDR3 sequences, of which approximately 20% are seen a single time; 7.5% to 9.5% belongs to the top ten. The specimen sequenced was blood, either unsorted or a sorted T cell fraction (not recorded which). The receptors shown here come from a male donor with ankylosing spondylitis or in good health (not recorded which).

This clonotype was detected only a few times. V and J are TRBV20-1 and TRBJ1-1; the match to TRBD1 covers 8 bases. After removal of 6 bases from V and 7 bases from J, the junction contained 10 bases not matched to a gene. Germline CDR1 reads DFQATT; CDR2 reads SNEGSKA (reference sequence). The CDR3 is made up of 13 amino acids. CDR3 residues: CSAPDRVVNEAFF. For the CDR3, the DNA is TGCAGTGCCCCGGACAGGGTGGTCAATGAAGCTTTCTTT.

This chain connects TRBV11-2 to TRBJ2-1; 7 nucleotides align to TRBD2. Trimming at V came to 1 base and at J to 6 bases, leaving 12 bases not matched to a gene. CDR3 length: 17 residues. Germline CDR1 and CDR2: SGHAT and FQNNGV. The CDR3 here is CASSLGTLAGERNEQFF. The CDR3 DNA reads TGTGCCAGCAGCTTAGGGACTCTGGCGGGAGAACGCAATGAGCAGTTCTTC.

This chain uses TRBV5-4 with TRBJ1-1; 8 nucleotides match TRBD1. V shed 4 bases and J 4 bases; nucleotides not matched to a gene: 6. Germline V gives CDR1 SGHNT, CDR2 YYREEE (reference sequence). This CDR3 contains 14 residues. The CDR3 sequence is CASSPGQVTTEAFF. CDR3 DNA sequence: TGTGCCAGCAGCCCGGGACAGGTCACCACTGAAGCTTTCTTT. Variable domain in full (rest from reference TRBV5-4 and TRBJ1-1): ETGVTQSPTHLIKTRGQQVTLRCSSQSGHNTVSWYQQALGQGPQFIFQYYREEENGRGNFPPRFSGLQFPNYSSELNVNALELDDSALYLCASSPGQVTTEAFFGQGTRLTVV.

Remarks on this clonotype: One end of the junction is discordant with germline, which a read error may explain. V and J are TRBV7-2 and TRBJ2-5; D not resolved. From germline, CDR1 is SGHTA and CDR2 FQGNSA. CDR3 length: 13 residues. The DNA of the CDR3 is TGTGCCAGCAGAACAGCCGGCCAAGGGACCCAGTACTTC. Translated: CASRTAGQGTQYF.

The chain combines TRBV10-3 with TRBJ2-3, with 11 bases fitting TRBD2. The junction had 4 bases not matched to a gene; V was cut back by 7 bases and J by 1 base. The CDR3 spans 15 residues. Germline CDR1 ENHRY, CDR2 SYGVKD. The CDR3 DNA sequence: TGTGCCATCAATATACTAGCGGGAGGCACAGATACGCAGTATTTT. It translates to CAINILAGGTDTQYF.

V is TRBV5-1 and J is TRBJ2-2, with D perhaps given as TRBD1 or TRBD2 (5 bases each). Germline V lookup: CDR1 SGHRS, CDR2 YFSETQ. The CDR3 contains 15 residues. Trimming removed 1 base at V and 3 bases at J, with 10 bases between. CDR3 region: CASSLSGTDTGELFF. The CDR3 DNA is TGCGCCAGCAGCTTGAGTGGGACGGACACCGGGGAGCTGTTTTTT.

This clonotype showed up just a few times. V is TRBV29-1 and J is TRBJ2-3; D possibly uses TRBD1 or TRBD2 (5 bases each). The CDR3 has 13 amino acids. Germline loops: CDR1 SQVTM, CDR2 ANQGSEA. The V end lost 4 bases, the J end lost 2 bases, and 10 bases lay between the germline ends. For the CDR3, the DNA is TGCAGCGTTGGTTGGGGGTTCACAGATACGCAGTATTTT. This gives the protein CSVGWGFTDTQYF.

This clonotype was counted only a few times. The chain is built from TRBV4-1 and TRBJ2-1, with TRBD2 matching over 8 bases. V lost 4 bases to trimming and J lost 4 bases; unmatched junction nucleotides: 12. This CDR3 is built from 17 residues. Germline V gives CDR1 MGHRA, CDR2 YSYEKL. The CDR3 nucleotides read TGCGCCAGCAGCCCCAAGAGGAGTAGCGGGATATACAATGAGCAGTTCTTC. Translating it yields CASSPKRSSGIYNEQFF.

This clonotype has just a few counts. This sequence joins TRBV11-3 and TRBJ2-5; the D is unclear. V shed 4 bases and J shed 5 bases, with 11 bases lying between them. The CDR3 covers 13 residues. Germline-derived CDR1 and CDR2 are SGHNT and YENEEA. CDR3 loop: CASSWKDAETQYF. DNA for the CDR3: TGTGCCAGCAGCTGGAAGGACGCGGAGACCCAGTACTTC.

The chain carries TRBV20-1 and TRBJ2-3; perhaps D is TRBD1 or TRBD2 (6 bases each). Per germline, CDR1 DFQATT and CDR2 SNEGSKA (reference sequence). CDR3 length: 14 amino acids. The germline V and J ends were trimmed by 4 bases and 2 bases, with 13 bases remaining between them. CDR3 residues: CSAKEGGPTDTQYF. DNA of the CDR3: TGCAGTGCTAAAGAGGGGGGTCCCACAGATACGCAGTATTTT.

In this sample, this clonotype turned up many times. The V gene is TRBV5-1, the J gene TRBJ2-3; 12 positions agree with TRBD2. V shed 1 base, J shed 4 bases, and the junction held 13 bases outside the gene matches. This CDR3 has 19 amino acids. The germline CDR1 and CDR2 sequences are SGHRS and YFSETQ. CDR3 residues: CASSLPARETSGRADTQYF. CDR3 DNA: TGCGCCAGCAGCTTGCCAGCCCGAGAGACTAGCGGGAGAGCAGATACGCAGTATTTT.

CDR3 in DNA: TGTGCCAGTAGTATAAAGAAGGGCAGTAATGAGCAGTTCTTC. Protein sequence: CASSIKKGSNEQFF. The chain carries TRBV19 and TRBJ2-1, with D uncertain. The CDR3 covers 14 residues. The ends were cut back, 2 bases at V and 7 bases at J, with 12 bases in the middle. Germline assignment: CDR1 LNHDA and CDR2 SQIVND (reference sequence).

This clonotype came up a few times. The CDR3 protein is CASSRRLGGGIDTQYF. Here the CDR3 DNA reads TGTGCCAGCAGCCGCCGATTAGGGGGAGGTATAGATACGCAGTATTTT. The chain employs TRBV11-2 and TRBJ2-3; tentatively, D is TRBD1 or TRBD2 (6 bases each). The CDR3 extends over 16 amino acids. CDR1 and CDR2 from the germline V gene are SGHAT and FQNNGV. V was cut by 5 bases and J by 5 bases, with 20 bases left in between.

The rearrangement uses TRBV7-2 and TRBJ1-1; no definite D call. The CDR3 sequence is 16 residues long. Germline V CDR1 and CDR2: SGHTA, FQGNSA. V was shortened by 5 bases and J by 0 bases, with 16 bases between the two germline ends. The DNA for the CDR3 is TGTGCCAGCAGCAAACAGCCCCTCCAGATGAACACTGAAGCTTTCTTT. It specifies CASSKQPLQMNTEAFF. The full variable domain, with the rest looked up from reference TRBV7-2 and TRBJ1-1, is GAGVSQSPSNKVTEKGKDVELRCDPISGHTALYWYRQSLGQGLEFLIYFQGNSAPDKSGLPSDRFSAERTGGSVSTLTIQRTQQEDSAVYLCASSKQPLQMNTEAFFGQGTRLTVV.